These T cell receptor beta chains were read from a single sample in a study of blood T cell repertoires in COVID-19. Profiled with immunoSEQ multiplex PCR; TCRdb holds only in-frame clones, not every one. The sample consists of tens of thousands of clones, around 90% of them appearing once. The sequencing input was peripheral blood. The receptors come from a man aged 50-59 years with active or convalescent COVID-19. CDR3s include the opening cysteine and the closing phenylalanine or tryptophan. The order of the fields is V gene, J gene, clone size, D gene, CDR3 protein, CDR3 DNA. The D gene is left open where the match is weak. A row's size may be missing; if present it is once, few, many or a size class.

TRBV7-2,TRBJ2-1,NA,TRBD2,CASSLNYGLVFFF,TGTGCCAGCAGCTTAAACTATGGACTAGTTTTCTTCTTC
TRBV2,TRBJ2-7,NA,TRBD2,CASRVRLGLAGGPREQYF,TGTGCCAGCAGGGTTCGTTTGGGACTAGCGGGAGGGCCAAGGGAGCAGTACTTC
TRBV2,TRBJ1-2,NA,NA,CASSTTTGIYGYTF,TGTGCCAGCAGTACTACAACAGGGATCTATGGCTACACCTTC
TRBV3-1/TRBV3-2,TRBJ2-7,NA,TRBD2,CASSRKAGGAEQYF,TGTGCCAGCAGCAGAAAAGCGGGAGGCGCCGAGCAGTACTTC
TRBV5-1,TRBJ2-7,NA,NA,CASSLAFGSYEQYF,TGCGCCAGCAGCTTGGCTTTCGGCTCCTACGAGCAGTACTTC
TRBV11-3,TRBJ1-5,NA,TRBD1,CASSSLTRTGARVDQPQHF,TGTGCCAGCAGCTCCCTTACCCGGACAGGCGCGAGGGTAGATCAGCCCCAGCATTTT
TRBV4-1,TRBJ1-5,NA,NA,CASSQRQGRGYSNQPQHF,TGCGCCAGCAGCCAAAGGCAGGGTCGGGGGTATAGCAATCAGCCCCAGCATTTT
TRBV18,TRBJ2-1,NA,NA,CASSGLNEQFF,TGTGCCAGCTCAGGACTCAATGAGCAGTTCTTC
TRBV4-3,TRBJ2-2,few,TRBD1,CASSSQGEVGELFF,TGCGCCAGCAGCTCACAGGGGGAAGTCGGGGAGCTGTTTTTT
TRBV12-5,TRBJ2-2,NA,TRBD2,CASGSHEGVAGGPMDTGELFF,TGTGCTAGTGGTTCCCATGAAGGGGTAGCGGGAGGGCCGATGGACACCGGGGAGCTGTTTTTT
TRBV28,TRBJ2-7,once,NA,CATNTRGVSYEQYF,TGTGCCACCAACACCCGGGGAGTATCCTACGAGCAGTACTTC
TRBV10-2,TRBJ2-5,NA,TRBD2,CASTQREGLSETQYF,TGCGCCAGCACCCAGCGGGAGGGCCTTTCAGAGACCCAGTACTTC
TRBV5-1,TRBJ1-1,NA,TRBD1,CASSPTTGWSMNTEAFF,TGCGCCAGCAGCCCGACGACAGGGTGGTCGATGAACACTGAAGCTTTCTTT
TRBV27,TRBJ2-3,NA,NA,CASSLSSSDTQYF,TGTGCCAGCAGTTTATCGAGTTCAGATACGCAGTATTTT
TRBV5-1,TRBJ2-7,NA,TRBD2,CASSLFPPGLNYEQYF,TGCGCCAGCAGCTTGTTCCCCCCGGGACTAAACTACGAGCAGTACTTC
TRBV5-4,TRBJ2-3,once,TRBD2,CASSPKKRESTDTQYF,TGTGCCAGCAGCCCGAAAAAGCGGGAGAGCACAGATACGCAGTATTTT
TRBV5-4,TRBJ2-1,NA,TRBD2,CASSLVGLAGDYNEQFF,TGTGCCAGCAGCTTGGTAGGGCTAGCGGGAGATTACAATGAGCAGTTCTTC
TRBV28,TRBJ1-2,once,NA,CASRTPGTIYGYTF,TGTGCCAGCAGAACCCCCGGGACAATTTATGGCTACACCTTC
TRBV11-1,TRBJ2-2,NA,NA,CASSLVAGGGELFF,TGTGCCAGCAGCTTAGTGGCCGGAGGCGGGGAGCTGTTTTTT
TRBV7-8,TRBJ2-2,few,NA,CASSNDPPGIRNTGELFF,TGTGCCAGCAGCAACGACCCTCCGGGGATAAGAAACACCGGGGAGCTGTTTTTT
TRBV10-3,TRBJ2-7,NA,NA,CAISFRYDSSYEQYF,TGTGCCATCAGTTTCAGATACGACAGCTCCTACGAGCAGTACTTC
TRBV6-5,TRBJ1-2,NA,NA,CASIGQNYGYTF,TGTGCCAGCATTGGACAGAACTATGGCTACACCTTC